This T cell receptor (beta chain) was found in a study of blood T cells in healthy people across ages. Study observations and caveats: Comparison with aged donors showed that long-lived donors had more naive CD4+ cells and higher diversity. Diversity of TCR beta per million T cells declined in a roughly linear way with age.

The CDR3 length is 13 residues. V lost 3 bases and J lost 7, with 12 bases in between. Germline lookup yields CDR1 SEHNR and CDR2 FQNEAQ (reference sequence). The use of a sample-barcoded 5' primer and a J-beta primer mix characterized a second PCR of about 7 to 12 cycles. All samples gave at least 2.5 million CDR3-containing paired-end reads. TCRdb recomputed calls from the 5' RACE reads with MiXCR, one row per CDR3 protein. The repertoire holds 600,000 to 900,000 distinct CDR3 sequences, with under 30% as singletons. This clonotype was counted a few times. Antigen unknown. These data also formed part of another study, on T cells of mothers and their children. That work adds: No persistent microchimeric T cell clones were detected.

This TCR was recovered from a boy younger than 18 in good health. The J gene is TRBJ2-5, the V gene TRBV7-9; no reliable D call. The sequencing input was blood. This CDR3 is CASSLGSAGTQYF. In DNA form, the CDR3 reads TGTGCCAGCAGCTTGGGTAGTGCAGGGACCCAGTACTTC.